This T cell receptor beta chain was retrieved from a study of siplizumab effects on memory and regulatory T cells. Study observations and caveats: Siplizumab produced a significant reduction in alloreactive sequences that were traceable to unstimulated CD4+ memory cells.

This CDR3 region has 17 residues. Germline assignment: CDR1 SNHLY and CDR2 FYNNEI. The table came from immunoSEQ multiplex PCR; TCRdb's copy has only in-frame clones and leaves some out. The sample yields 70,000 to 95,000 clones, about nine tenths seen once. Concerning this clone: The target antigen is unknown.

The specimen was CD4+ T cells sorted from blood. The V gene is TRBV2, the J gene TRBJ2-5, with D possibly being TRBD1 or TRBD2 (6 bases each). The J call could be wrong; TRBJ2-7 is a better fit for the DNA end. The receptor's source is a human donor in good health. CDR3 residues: CASSEAPGGRHSYEQYF. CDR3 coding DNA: TGTGCCAGCAGTGAAGCGCCCGGGGGCAGGCACAGCTACGAGCAGTACTTC.